This TCR beta chain was sequenced for a study of long-term antiretroviral therapy in people with HIV. The study, taken as a whole, reports: After ART, diversity increased yet remained lower than transplant donor controls. Pre-ART-expanded clones dominated the repertoire at all time points.

The libraries were made with immunoSEQ v3.0 at survey level. Sequencing used immunoSEQ multiplex PCR; TCRdb keeps in-frame clones, though not all of them. The sample lists about 33,000 clones, about three quarters occurring once. In regard to this clone: Its antigen is unidentified.

The source was unsorted PBMCs, collected 2 years after starting antiretroviral therapy. The receptor comes from a woman aged 50 to 60 with HIV.

The CDR3 loop reads CASSLNSGVETQYF. CDR3 DNA sequence: TGTGCCAGCAGCTTAAATTCCGGGGTGGAGACCCAGTACTTC. V is TRBV7-9 and J is TRBJ2-5; a possible D gene is TRBD2 (5 bases). Germline V gene lookup returns CDR1 SEHNR and CDR2 FQNEAQ (reference sequence). V lost 2 bases, J lost 5 bases, and 12 bases lay in between. The CDR3 sequence is 14 residues long. Drawing the rest from reference TRBV7-9 and TRBJ2-5, the complete variable domain is DTGVSQNPRHKITKRGQNVTFRCDPISEHNRLYWYRQTLGQGPEFLTYFQNEAQLEKSRLLSDRFSAERPKGSFSTLEIQRTEQGDSAMYLCASSLNSGVETQYFGPGTRLLVL.